Listed below are T cell receptor beta chains from one sample, sequenced in a study of T cells after posttransplantation cyclophosphamide. Libraries were prepared by immunoSEQ multiplex PCR; TCRdb keeps only in-frame clonotypes and omits some of them. The specimen has about 36,000 clones, none found just once. The specimen was PBMCs. The receptors come from a girl aged 10-17 years in good health, CMV-negative, and a related stem cell transplant donor. The CDR3 runs from the conserved cysteine through the conserved F or W. The D gene is left open where the match is weak. Size is omitted from some rows. Given values are once, few, many or a class for expanded clones.

clone_size d_call cdr3_length j_call v_call cdr3_nt cdr3_aa
. . 14 TRBJ1-1 TRBV4-1 TGCGCCAGCAGCCAAGACTTTGGTGGCAGGGAAGCTTTCTTT CASSQDFGGREAFF
many TRBD1 16 TRBJ2-6 TRBV7-9 TGTGCCAGCAGCTTTTCCGGGACAGCTGGGGCCAACGTCCTGACTTTC CASSFSGTAGANVLTF
many . 19 TRBJ2-7 TRBV4-2 TGTGCCAGCAGCCAAGAGTGGATGGTAGTTAAAAAGAGGATCTACGAGCAGTACTTC CASSQEWMVVKKRIYEQYF
few . 17 TRBJ2-7 TRBV4-1 TGCGCCAGCAGGAGCGGAATACCGGGGGGCTACCTAGACGAGCAGTACTTC CASRSGIPGGYLDEQYF
few . 14 TRBJ2-1 TRBV18 TGTGCCAGCTCACCACGGATAGCCGACAATGAGCAGTTCTTC CASSPRIADNEQFF
many . 16 TRBJ1-5 TRBV27 TGTGCCAGCAGTTTATCGGGGGCGTCTAGCAATCAGCCCCAGCATTTT CASSLSGASSNQPQHF
many TRBD2 15 TRBJ2-7 TRBV9 TGTGCCAGCAGCGAAGAGGGACTAGCGTTCGGCGAGCAGTACTTC CASSEEGLAFGEQYF
many . 14 TRBJ1-5 TRBV5-1 TGCGCCAGCAGCTTGGATGAGGGGGATCGACCCCAGCATTTT CASSLDEGDRPQHF
many . 15 TRBJ1-3 TRBV14 TGTGCCAGCAGCCAATCGGCAGGGTCGAGAAACACCATATATTTT CASSQSAGSRNTIYF
many TRBD1 15 TRBJ2-7 TRBV28 TGTGCCAGCAGTTCCACCGGGACAGAGAACTACGAGCAGTACTTC CASSSTGTENYEQYF
many . 11 TRBJ2-7 TRBV14 TGTGCCAGCAGTCTATACTACGAGCAGTACTTC CASSLYYEQYF
many . 15 TRBJ2-7 TRBV7-6 TGTGCCAGCAGCTTAGCCCGGCCCAGGGGAGTCGAGCAGTACTTC CASSLARPRGVEQYF
. . 15 TRBJ1-2 TRBV7-3 TGTGCCAGCAGCTTTGGGGGCTCTTTGCTCGATGGCTACACCTTC CASSFGGSLLDGYTF
many TRBD1 14 TRBJ1-1 TRBV18 TGTGCCAGCTCACTGGACAGGGGGGTCACTGAAGCTTTCTTT CASSLDRGVTEAFF
many TRBD1 16 TRBJ2-3 TRBV19 TGTGCCAGTAGTATAACCGGGACAGGGGGCACAGATACGCAGTATTTT CASSITGTGGTDTQYF
many . 17 TRBJ1-1 TRBV27 TGTGCCAGCAGTTCACCACGGGGCGGGGGAACATACACTGAAGCTTTCTTT CASSSPRGGGTYTEAFF
many TRBD1 17 TRBJ2-7 TRBV5-4 TGTGCCAGCAGCACCCCCCGGGGTTGGGACAGCTCCTACGAGCAGTACTTC CASSTPRGWDSSYEQYF
. TRBD2 14 TRBJ2-1 TRBV19 TGTGCCAGCCGCACCCGAGCGGGAGATTATGAGCAGTTCTTC CASRTRAGDYEQFF
many TRBD2 14 TRBJ2-1 TRBV19 TGTGCTAGTTGGAGCGGGGCGGCCTTCAATGAGCAGTTCTTC CASWSGAAFNEQFF
many . 16 TRBJ1-1 TRBV5-1 TGCGCCAGCAGCTTGGGAGGTCAGGGGTACGACACTGAAGCTTTCTTT CASSLGGQGYDTEAFF
many TRBD1 13 TRBJ2-7 TRBV5-5 TGTGCCAGCAGCACAGGGGGCTTCGACGAGCAGTACTTC CASSTGGFDEQYF
. . 12 TRBJ2-3 TRBV6-5 TGTGCCAGCAGAACAGGCACAGATACGCAGTATTTT CASRTGTDTQYF
. TRBD1 14 TRBJ2-7 TRBV5-1 TGCGCCAGCAGCGCCGGACAGGGTAGTTGGGAGCAGTACTTC CASSAGQGSWEQYF
few . 12 TRBJ1-5 TRBV28 TGTGCCAGCTCTATCATTGGTCAGCCCCAGCATTTT CASSIIGQPQHF
few TRBD2 17 TRBJ2-3 TRBV7-9 TGTGCCAGCAGCAAACGCCTACGGGGGGGCCCTGGAGATACGCAGTATTTT CASSKRLRGGPGDTQYF
many . 14 TRBJ1-2 TRBV7-8 TGTGCCAGCAGCCCAGAGTCGGGATCGTATGGCTACACCTTC CASSPESGSYGYTF
many TRBD2 16 TRBJ2-5 TRBV11-2 TGTGCCAGCAGCTTAGATACGCGGGGGGGCTCGGAGACCCAGTACTTC CASSLDTRGGSETQYF
few . 15 TRBJ2-1 TRBV27 TGTGCCAGCAGTTTATATGGCGGGGGCCACAATGAGCAGTTCTTC CASSLYGGGHNEQFF
few . 15 TRBJ2-3 TRBV9 TGTGCCAGCAGCGTGTCGGGGACTAGCACAGATACGCAGTATTTT CASSVSGTSTDTQYF
few TRBD2 14 TRBJ2-3 TRBV6-4 TGTGCCAGCAGTGACTTAGCGGGAGCAGATACGCAGTATTTT CASSDLAGADTQYF
few TRBD1 15 TRBJ2-1 TRBV5-1 TGCGCCAGCAGCTCTACAGGGGGCGAGTACAATGAGCAGTTCTTC CASSSTGGEYNEQFF
many . 16 TRBJ1-3 TRBV5-6 TGTGCCAGCAGTATCGGCAGGGTGAGGTCTGGAAACACCATATATTTT CASSIGRVRSGNTIYF
. TRBD2 16 TRBJ2-1 TRBV5-6 TGTGCCAGCAGCCCGGGTACCGGGACTAGTCTGTATGAGCAGTTCTTC CASSPGTGTSLYEQFF
few TRBD1 13 TRBJ1-5 TRBV30 TGTGCCTGGAGTCTACAGGGGGGTCAGCCCCAGCATTTT CAWSLQGGQPQHF
few TRBD2 18 TRBJ2-7 TRBV25-1 TGTGCCAGCAGGGGTCTAAAGCGGGAGGGCCAGCAGGGCAGGGGGCAGTACTTC CASRGLKREGQQGRGQYF
many TRBD1 16 TRBJ1-1 TRBV5-1 TGCGCCAGCAGCCCTCGGACAGGACCCTTGAACACTGAAGCTTTCTTT CASSPRTGPLNTEAFF
many . 14 TRBJ1-1 TRBV7-8 TGTGCCAGCAGCGCGACCGGAAGGGGCACTGAAGCTTTCTTT CASSATGRGTEAFF
many TRBD2 16 TRBJ2-5 TRBV6-5 TGTGCCAGCAGTTACTCTGCCCTTCCGGGCGGGGGGACCCAGTACTTC CASSYSALPGGGTQYF
many . 16 TRBJ2-4 TRBV5-6 TGTGCCAGCAGCTTCTGGACAGTCCTTCTAAGAGACATTCAGTACTTC CASSFWTVLLRDIQYF
. TRBD2 17 TRBJ2-3 TRBV5-1 TGCGCCAGCAGCCCCGACCCGCGGGAGGGCCGGGCAGATACGCAGTATTTT CASSPDPREGRADTQYF
many TRBD1 13 TRBJ1-5 TRBV7-9 TGTGCCAGCAGCCAACAGGGGGGGCAGCCCCAGCATTTT CASSQQGGQPQHF
many . 15 TRBJ1-5 TRBV2 TGTGCCAGCAGTGAAGGGGGCAGGAGCAATCAGCCCCAGCATTTT CASSEGGRSNQPQHF
many . 15 TRBJ2-7 TRBV6-1 TGTGCCAGCACCTGGGAAGTCGGGGGAATCTACGAGCAGTACTTC CASTWEVGGIYEQYF
many TRBD2 15 TRBJ2-7 TRBV6-5 TGTGCCAGCAGTTACTCGACTAGCGGGAGCTACGAGCAGTACTTC CASSYSTSGSYEQYF